Listed here is a single T cell receptor beta chain. The antigen this receptor binds is unknown. No much larger clone is present one base from it, and per-base qualities are unavailable. These data are taken from a study of T-cell memory formation after mild COVID-19 (dated by TCRdb to the early 2020s). Context from the whole study: TCR sequence clusters from the two donors were found to be largely donor specific. In a couple of donors, T-cell clones that expanded and contracted after mild COVID-19 were tracked by sequencing TCRalpha and TCRbeta repertoires over time. Two young, previously healthy adult volunteers, one female and one male, were included in the cohort.

TCRdb lists the instrument as Illumina NovaSeq 6000. TCRalpha and TCRbeta cDNA libraries were built by 5'RACE with constant-segment primers, adding sample barcodes and unique molecular identifiers. RNA was extracted from every sample with Trizol reagent. Library amplification was performed in two PCR steps, and a second sample barcode and Illumina TruSeq adapters were introduced in the second step. The libraries were sequenced on an Illumina NovaSeq using 2 x 150 bp paired-end reads. As for the original processing: The reads were demultiplexed and collapsed into UMI-guided consensus sequences using migec v1.2.7. Using mixcr v2.1.11, the UMI consensuses were aligned to TRA and TRB V and J templates and assembled into clonotypes. A clonotype was counted as expanded or contracted only if both edgeR and NoisET called the change significant, with noise models trained on biological replicates. For edgeR calls, the thresholds were a false discovery rate-adjusted p below 0.01 and a log2 fold-change of 1. PCA with hierarchical clustering of max-normalized trajectories of the 1000 most abundant clonotypes was used as exploratory dynamics analysis. The CD4 or CD8 phenotype of responding clones was assigned using the separately sequenced CD4+ and CD8+ repertoires. TCRdb reprocessing: public reads trimmed at Q25 with fastp, clones called with MiXCR, in-frame beta chains kept. Rows with one shared CDR3 protein collapse into an entry with the most common genes and DNA. The V and J calls were not made by the authors but by TCRdb's processing. The table for this sample lists approximately 580,000 distinct CDR3 sequences; over 20% of them were counted only once. Roughly an eighth of the sample goes to the ten largest clones.

PBMCs were isolated by Ficoll-Paque density gradient centrifugation. General findings and caveats noted by the study authors: From day 15 to 85, contracting clones showed balanced CD4/CD8 phenotypes, whereas a second wave of clones that expanded from day 15 to 37 leaned towards CD4+. Contracting CD4+ clones were found mainly in CM and EM memory subsets, while CD8+ clones were enriched in EMRA. The study covered only two mild cases, and larger cohorts including severe cases with pre-infection samples were considered necessary. The second-wave clones that peaked on day 37 were not confirmed to be SARS-CoV-2 specific. Some responding clones were detected in pre-infection memory, suggesting pre-existing cross-reactive memory T cells joined the SARS-CoV-2 response.

The source is an adult woman who had mild COVID-19 (a few samples of this study predate the infection). The sample titles of this study are shuffled in the database, so cell type and time point are left out; the donor was told from shared clones. The sample consisted of PBMCs or a T cell subset sorted from them (not recorded which).

In nucleotides, the sequence is TGTGCCAGCAGCCCGGACAGGCAACCCTACTATGGCTACACCTTC. Its coded protein is CASSPDRQPYYGYTF. This chain joins TRBV12-3 or TRBV12-4 to TRBJ1-2; 7 middle bases align to TRBD1. V is trimmed back by 6 bases and J by 3 bases, and the junction contains 10 bases that no gene match accounts for. There are 15 amino acids in the CDR3, from cysteine to phenylalanine inclusive. Here the CDR3 DNA is all that survives: 45 bases in frame from base 1.